This T cell receptor beta chain was recorded in a study of blood T cell repertoires in COVID-19. Study at large: The samples span acute and convalescent COVID-19 from the United States, Italy and Spain. The cDNA or gDNA used as material had been derived from T cells, B-cell-depleted T cells, or PBMCs.

Original methodology: Quantification of nucleated cells was approximated via reference gene primer amplification. The protocol was immunoSEQ multiplex PCR, while the TCRdb copy is restricted to in-frame clones and leaves out a portion. D and trimming come from the DNA, and the V and J calls and clone size come from that table. Of 20,000 to 25,000 clones listed, roughly 73% were seen once; the top ten hold 20%. This clone is termed medium-sized. Deletions cut 1 base from V and 0 bases from J, with 10 bases between. The CDR3 runs to 16 residues. The germline CDR1 and CDR2 sequences are SEHNR and FQNEAQ (reference sequence).

V and J are TRBV7-9 and TRBJ2-1; TRBD1 is a possible D gene (5 bases). The sequencing input was peripheral blood. This TCR was recovered from a human donor in a cohort sampled during active or convalescent COVID-19. CDR3 sequence: CASSLGRGPSYNEQFF. The CDR3 region has the DNA TGTGCCAGCAGCTTAGGAAGGGGTCCCTCCTACAATGAGCAGTTCTTC.